This section outlines one T cell receptor beta chain sequence together with its context. Its cognate antigen is unknown. The V gene end was trimmed by 2 bases and the J gene end by 6 bases; junction bases not matched to a gene: 14. The germline gives CDR1 MNHNS, CDR2 SASEGT. This CDR3 comprises 18 residues. This entry is derived from a study of T cell responses to AZD1222 COVID-19 vaccine. Findings and limits, study-wide: Seropositive AZD1222 recipients at baseline numbered only 6 or 7.

Libraries were prepared by immunoSEQ multiplex PCR; TCRdb keeps only in-frame clonotypes and omits some of them. Found here are some 170,000 clones, 85% to 95% of them singletons; the top ten hold approximately 4.8%. This clonotype was sampled from an adult who received the AZD1222 COVID-19 vaccine. The chain links TRBV6-1 to TRBJ1-5; 9 bases fit TRBD1. Sequencing was performed on peripheral blood, taken 28 days after the second AZD1222 dose. The CDR3: CASSEPPGQGRFGQPQHF. CDR3 nucleotides: TGTGCCAGCAGTGAACCCCCGGGACAGGGCAGGTTCGGTCAGCCCCAGCATTTT.